One sample yielded the 9 T cell receptor beta chains listed below, sequenced in a study of quantifying T cell responses using KT2 cells listed by TCRdb under 2017. With regard to the full study: RNA was DNase-treated and reverse transcribed with TCR alpha and beta constant-region primers, mostly using SuperScript III.

Preparation of the library involved UMI-ligation and nested PCR. TCRdb lists the instrument as Illumina MiSeq. T4 RNA ligase 1 was used to ligate a single-stranded oligonucleotide containing the Illumina SP2 sequence and a UMI to the 3' end of the cDNA. PCR1 was run for approximately 4 cycles (98 degrees C for 15 s, 69 degrees C for 30 s, 72 degrees C for 40 s), and an equimolar mix of RC1.1 and RC1.2, covering TRBC1 and TRBC2, was used as the beta primer. The raw public data were reprocessed by TCRdb itself: fastp quality trimming at Q25, MiXCR clonotype calling, in-frame beta chains only. All rows with the same CDR3 protein become a single entry with the most common DNA and genes. The sample table records 45,000 to 65,000 distinct CDR3 sequences; approximately 13% of these occur just once. Roughly 9.5% of the sample belongs to the ten largest clones. The specimen sequenced was PBMCs spiked with cells of the T cell clone KT2. The receptors come from a human donor.

This clonotype was counted ten times or more. The gene calls are TRBV18 and TRBJ2-4; TRBD1 aligns across 10 bases. Germline V gene sequence: CDR1 KGHSH, CDR2 LQKENI. V lost 3 bases, J lost 4 bases, and 3 bases stayed unmatched. The CDR3 length is 15 residues. Written as DNA, the CDR3 is TGTGCCAGCTCACCCGGACAGGGGGTTAAAAACATTCAGTACTTC. The encoded protein is CASSPGQGVKNIQYF.

In its sample, this clonotype was seen a few times. The gene calls are TRBV28 and TRBJ2-2; 12 bases map to TRBD1. The CDR3 totals 16 residues. Trimming at V came to 9 bases and at J to 3 bases, leaving 8 bases not matched to a gene. Germline-derived CDR1 and CDR2 are MDHEN and SYDVKM. This CDR3 is CARLRDRGPDTGELFF. DNA for the CDR3: TGTGCCAGACTCCGGGACAGGGGGCCGGACACCGGGGAGCTGTTTTTT. Variable domain in full (rest from reference TRBV28 and TRBJ2-2): DVKVTQSSRYLVKRTGEKVFLECVQDMDHENMFWYRQDPGLGLRLIYFSYDVKMKEKGDIPEGYSVSREKKERFSLILESASTNQTSMYLCARLRDRGPDTGELFFGEGSRLTVL.

This clonotype was counted between two and nine times. One end of the junction is discordant with germline, which a read error may explain. The chain joins TRBV12-3 or TRBV12-4 to TRBJ2-3; TRBD2 agrees at 10 bases. CDR3 size: 14 residues. This CDR3 is CASSLSSSGGFLVF. The CDR3 coding sequence is TGTGCCAGCAGCCTCTCGTCTAGCGGGGGCTTTCTAGTTTTT.

The J gene is TRBJ1-4, the V gene TRBV4-1, with 8 positions matching TRBD1. J gave up 3 bases and V 4 bases, and 16 bases lay outside the gene matches. This CDR3 comprises 19 residues. CDR1 and CDR2 from the germline V gene are MGHRA and YSYEKL. CDR3 protein: CASSRVYGRGRGANEKLFF. The DNA for the CDR3 is TGCGCCAGCAGCCGTGTTTACGGCAGGGGGCGAGGGGCTAATGAAAAACTGTTTTTT.

V and J are TRBV6-2 or TRBV6-3 and TRBJ1-2; no definite D call. The germline V gene encodes CDR1 MNHEY and CDR2 SVGEGT. V was trimmed by 0 bases and J by 8 bases, leaving 7 bases between them. CDR3 length equals 12 residues. Written as DNA, the CDR3 is TGTGCCAGCAGTTACTCAACGGGAGGCTACACCTTC. It codes for CASSYSTGGYTF.

The chain carries TRBV4-2 and TRBJ2-1, with 8 bases that match TRBD1. With V trimmed by 3 bases and J by 12 bases, 7 bases remained unmatched. The germline CDR1 and CDR2 sequences are LGHNA and YNFKEQ. The CDR3 runs to 13 residues. The CDR3, as DNA: TGTGCCAGCAGCCAGAACACCGGGACAGGGCAGTTCTTC. It encodes CASSQNTGTGQFF.

This clonotype showed up just a few times. CDR3 in DNA: TGTGCCAGCAGTTACTCGCGGGCTGGCTCCTACGAGCAGTACTTC. It is translated as CASSYSRAGSYEQYF. The chain joins TRBV6-5 to TRBJ2-7; a possible D gene is TRBD2 (5 bases). V lost 0 bases and J lost 0, with 9 bases in between. CDR3 size: 15 residues. The V gene's germline CDR1 is MNHEY and CDR2 SVGAGI.

This chain joins TRBV18 and TRBJ2-1; the match to TRBD2 covers 13 bases. Unmatched junction bases numbered 6, after V lost 4 bases and J lost 9 bases. Germline loops: CDR1 KGHSH, CDR2 LQKENI. The CDR3 sequence is 15 residues long. CDR3: CASSLAGTSGTEQFF. In DNA form, the CDR3 reads TGTGCCAGCTCACTAGCCGGGACTAGCGGGACTGAGCAGTTCTTC.

A few counts support this clonotype. The chain couples TRBV4-1 to TRBJ1-4; D perhaps matches TRBD1 (6 bases). The CDR3 has 17 residues. Trimming took off 8 bases at V and 0 bases at J, with 19 bases between the two ends. The V gene's germline CDR1 is MGHRA and CDR2 YSYEKL. The CDR3 loop reads CASGGGDSSATNEKLFF. The CDR3 DNA is TGCGCCAGCGGGGGCGGGGACTCAAGCGCAACTAATGAAAAACTGTTTTTT.